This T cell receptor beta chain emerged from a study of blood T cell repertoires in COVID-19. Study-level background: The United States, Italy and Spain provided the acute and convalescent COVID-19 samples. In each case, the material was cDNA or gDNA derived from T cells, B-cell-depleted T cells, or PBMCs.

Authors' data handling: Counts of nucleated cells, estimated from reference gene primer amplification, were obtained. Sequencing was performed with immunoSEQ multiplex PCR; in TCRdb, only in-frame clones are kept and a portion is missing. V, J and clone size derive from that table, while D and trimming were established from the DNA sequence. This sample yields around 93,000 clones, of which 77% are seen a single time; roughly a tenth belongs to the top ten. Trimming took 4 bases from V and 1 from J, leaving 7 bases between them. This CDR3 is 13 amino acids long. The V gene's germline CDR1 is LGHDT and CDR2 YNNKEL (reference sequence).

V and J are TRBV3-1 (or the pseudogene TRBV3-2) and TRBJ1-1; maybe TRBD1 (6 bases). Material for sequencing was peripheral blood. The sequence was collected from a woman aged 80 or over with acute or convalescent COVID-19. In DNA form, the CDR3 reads TGTGCCAGCAGCCCGGGACAGAACACTGAAGCTTTCTTT. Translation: CASSPGQNTEAFF.